The 30 T cell receptor beta chains listed next were all sequenced from one sample in a study of vaccination and CD4 T cells after COVID-19. Cultured CD4+ T-cell DNA underwent Oncomine TCR Beta short-read sequencing. TCRdb processed the PCR reads anew with MiXCR; each CDR3 protein has one entry. Counted here are roughly 13,000 distinct CDR3 sequences, roughly 74% occurring once; the ten biggest clones make up around 30%. The treatment was: roughly ten-day PBMC culture with coronavirus spike peptide pools or control peptides (ViraFEST assay). No antigens are known for them. The sample was CD4+ T cells from blood, cultured in vitro. The receptors derive from a human donor who had recovered from COVID-19.

The rearrangement links TRBV2 to TRBJ1-5; TRBD1 might be the D (6 bases). Germline CDR1 reads SNHLY; CDR2 reads FYNNEI. V shed 4 bases and J shed 7 bases, with 14 bases lying between them. This CDR3 comprises 14 residues. The CDR3 is CASSVGGGRQPQHF. The CDR3 bases are TGTGCCAGCAGTGTGGGGGGCGGACGGCAGCCCCAGCATTTT. Using reference TRBV2 and TRBJ1-5 for the parts outside the CDR3, the full variable domain is EPEVTQTPSHQVTQMGQEVILRCVPISNHLYFYWYRQILGQKVEFLVSFYNNEISEKSEIFDDQFSVERPDGSNFTLKIRSTKLEDSAMYFCASSVGGGRQPQHFGDGTRLSIL.

The V gene is TRBV18, the J gene TRBJ1-1; D not resolved. V was pared by 3 bases and J by 8 bases, with 16 bases between. CDR3 length: 14 residues. CDR1 KGHSH and CDR2 LQKENI come from the germline V gene. CDR3: CASSPQLTETEAFF. CDR3 DNA: TGTGCCAGCTCACCTCAACTGACGGAAACCGAAGCTTTCTTT.

The table lists this clonotype with a few counts. The chain combines TRBV6-1 with TRBJ1-2; D may be TRBD1 (5 bases). CDR1 is MNHNS and CDR2 is SASEGT in the germline V gene. This CDR3 has 16 amino acids. With 1 base removed from V and 5 bases from J, the gap between germline ends came to 17 bases. In DNA, the CDR3 is TGTGCCAGCAGTGAAGGGGGGGAGCTGGGATTTTATGGCTACACCTTC. Translation: CASSEGGELGFYGYTF.

This sequence joins TRBV11-2 and TRBJ1-1, with no clear D. The CDR3 extends over 12 amino acids. Germline V gene data show CDR1 as SGHAT and CDR2 as FQNNGV. Between the trimmed V and J ends, which lost 5 bases and 10 bases, there was a span of 14 bases. The CDR3 loop reads CASSPQSTRAFF. The CDR3 coding sequence is TGTGCCAGCAGCCCCCAGAGCACCCGAGCTTTCTTT.

The chain carries TRBV7-9 and TRBJ1-2; a weak D match, TRBD1 (5 bases). The germline V gene encodes CDR1 SEHNR and CDR2 FQNEAQ (reference sequence). Trimming took off 4 bases at V and 5 bases at J, with 14 bases between the two ends. The CDR3 has 14 amino acids. The DNA for the CDR3 is TGTGCCAGCAGCTCCGGGACGGAGGCTTATGGCTACACCTTC. Its protein product is CASSSGTEAYGYTF.

The sample holds one count of this clonotype. The chain couples TRBV20-1 to TRBJ2-1, with 7 bases fitting TRBD2. The CDR3 covers 18 residues. The germline gives CDR1 DFQATT, CDR2 SNEGSKA (reference sequence). CDR3 nucleotides: TGCAGCGTTCTCTCTCGGGGTTTGTGGGAGGGTGGGCACAATGAGCAGTTCTTC. Its protein is CSVLSRGLWEGGHNEQFF.

This clonotype was seen only a few times. This chain links TRBV24-1 with TRBJ2-2; TRBD2 agrees at 13 bases. V gave up 0 bases and J gave up 7 bases; unmatched junction bases: 4. This CDR3 spans 17 amino acids. The germline V gene encodes CDR1 KGHDR and CDR2 SFDVKD. The CDR3 region is CATSDLQTSGRNGELFF. CDR3 sequence (DNA): TGTGCCACCAGTGATTTGCAGACTAGCGGGAGGAACGGGGAGCTGTTTTTT.

The J gene is TRBJ1-1, the V gene TRBV18; D possibly corresponds to TRBD1 (6 bases). The germline gives CDR1 KGHSH, CDR2 LQKENI. Deletions cut 3 bases from V and 1 base from J, with 21 bases between. The CDR3 is 18 residues long. The CDR3 spells CASSPETTTMTGNTEAFF. The CDR3 DNA reads TGTGCCAGCTCACCGGAAACTACCACCATGACAGGGAACACTGAAGCTTTCTTT.

This clonotype has more than one count but fewer than ten. The V gene is TRBV11-2, the J gene TRBJ1-2, with D possibly TRBD1 on 5 matching bases. The CDR3 totals 15 residues. V was cut by 0 bases and J by 9 bases, with 17 bases left in between. CDR1 is SGHAT and CDR2 is FQNNGV in the germline V gene. The DNA for the CDR3 is TGTGCCAGCAGCTTAGATGGGGGTCGTATGGCCCGCTACACCTTC. Protein product: CASSLDGGRMARYTF.

The V call is TRBV2, the J call TRBJ1-6; tentative D call: TRBD1 (5 bases). The germline V gene has CDR1 SNHLY and CDR2 FYNNEI. The length of the CDR3 is 15 residues. Trimming left V 4 bases short and J 6 bases short, with 13 bases between. The CDR3 DNA reads TGTGCCAGCAGTGGTTTCGGGGGTGGTAATTCACCCCTCCACTTT. It specifies CASSGFGGGNSPLHF. Variable domain in full (rest from reference TRBV2 and TRBJ1-6): EPEVTQTPSHQVTQMGQEVILRCVPISNHLYFYWYRQILGQKVEFLVSFYNNEISEKSEIFDDQFSVERPDGSNFTLKIRSTKLEDSAMYFCASSGFGGGNSPLHFGNGTRLTVT.

The sample holds a few counts of this clonotype. The gene calls are TRBV19 and TRBJ2-5, with 11 bases matching TRBD1. The germline V gene has CDR1 LNHDA and CDR2 SQIVND (reference sequence). The CDR3 has 14 residues. V was clipped by 3 bases and J by 8 bases; unmatched bases: 5. CDR3 amino acids: CASSMGTGGSTQYF. CDR3 bases: TGTGCCAGTAGTATGGGGACAGGGGGAAGTACCCAGTACTTC.

The genes are TRBV20-1 and TRBJ2-7; maybe TRBD2 (7 bases). The CDR3 length is 16 residues. Germline CDR1 is DFQATT and CDR2 is SNEGSKA (reference sequence). Trimming stripped 2 bases from V and 2 bases from J, with 19 bases between. The DNA for the CDR3 is TGCAGTGCTAGAAGGGGGTCGCGGGAGCGGCCCTACGAGCAGTACTTC. This sequence encodes CSARRGSRERPYEQYF.

This chain joins TRBV11-3 and TRBJ2-3, with D unclear. Germline values: CDR1 SGHNT, CDR2 YENEEA. CDR3 length equals 15 residues. V was cut by 3 bases and J by 3 bases, with 13 bases left in between. The CDR3 here is CASSLSFGPTDTQYF. The DNA for the CDR3 is TGTGCCAGCAGCTTGTCCTTTGGCCCAACAGATACGCAGTATTTT.

This clonotype turned up a few times. The chain uses TRBV7-2 and TRBJ2-5; a weak D match, TRBD1 (5 bases). The CDR3 is 16 residues long. The ends were cut back, 5 bases at V and 7 bases at J, with 23 bases in the middle. Germline values: CDR1 SGHTA, CDR2 FQGNSA. The CDR3 region is CASSRFATTGGATQYF. In DNA form, the CDR3 reads TGTGCCAGCAGCCGATTCGCCACTACGGGTGGGGCGACCCAGTACTTC.

J is TRBJ1-5 and V is TRBV6-5, with a weak D call TRBD1 (5 bases). With 0 bases removed from V and 6 bases from J, the gap between germline ends came to 9 bases. This CDR3 has 14 residues. Germline CDR1 and CDR2: MNHEY and SVGAGI. The CDR3 loop reads CASSYSSGFQPQHF. In DNA form, the CDR3 reads TGTGCCAGCAGTTACTCGTCAGGGTTTCAGCCCCAGCATTTT.

The chain joins TRBV28 to TRBJ1-5; D not certain. CDR1 MDHEN and CDR2 SYDVKM come from the germline V gene. Trimming removed 5 bases at V and 7 bases at J, with 6 bases between. This CDR3 comprises 11 residues. The CDR3 DNA reads as TGTGCCAGCAGTGTTGGGCAGCCCCAGCATTTT. Translation gives CASSVGQPQHF.

This clonotype was picked up one time. V and J are TRBV7-6 and TRBJ1-2, with 7 bases that match TRBD1. Trimming at V came to 6 bases and at J to 6 bases, leaving 13 bases not matched to a gene. Germline CDR1 SGHVS, CDR2 FNYEAQ. This CDR3 is built from 15 residues. For the CDR3, the DNA is TGTGCCAGCAGTCAAGGGATGGACAGGTTTAATGGCTACACCTTC. This gives the protein CASSQGMDRFNGYTF.

This clonotype has only one observation. V and J are TRBV30 and TRBJ2-5; tentatively, D is TRBD2 (5 bases). From germline, CDR1 is GTSNPN and CDR2 SVGIG (reference sequence). Trimming took 3 bases from V and 5 from J, leaving 13 bases between them. CDR3 size: 13 residues. The CDR3 spells CAWRGVWVETQYF. For the CDR3, the DNA is TGTGCCTGGAGGGGAGTTTGGGTTGAGACCCAGTACTTC.

The rearrangement links TRBV28 to TRBJ1-2; maybe TRBD1 (6 bases). V shed 7 bases and J shed 5 bases, with 11 bases lying between them. The CDR3 spans 12 residues. Germline CDR1 and CDR2: MDHEN and SYDVKM. Here the CDR3 reads CASNARGYGYTF. CDR3 in DNA: TGTGCCAGCAACGCCAGGGGATATGGCTACACCTTC.

In its sample, this clonotype was seen a few times. The rearrangement uses TRBV20-1 and TRBJ2-2; 11 positions match TRBD2. Germline assignment: CDR1 DFQATT and CDR2 SNEGSKA (reference sequence). V gave up 6 bases and J gave up 8 bases; unmatched junction bases: 5. The CDR3 spans 13 residues. CDR3 loop: CSAQTSGIGELFF. The CDR3 DNA is TGCAGTGCCCAGACTAGCGGGATTGGGGAGCTGTTTTTT.

This rearrangement joins TRBV7-2 to TRBJ2-7; unclear D gene. Germline V gene lookup returns CDR1 SGHTA and CDR2 FQGNSA. The CDR3 is made up of 13 amino acids. V lost 8 bases to trimming and J lost 6 bases, with 17 bases between them. In DNA, the CDR3 is TGTGCCAGCCGCCGGTCCCAGGCTGGCGAGCAGTACTTC. Protein product: CASRRSQAGEQYF.

The V call is TRBV18, the J call TRBJ2-3; unclear D gene. Trimming took off 2 bases at V and 1 base at J, with 10 bases between the two ends. The germline V gene encodes CDR1 KGHSH and CDR2 LQKENI. This CDR3 contains 15 residues. CDR3 sequence reads: CASSPRLVGTDTQYF. CDR3 DNA sequence: TGTGCCAGCTCACCAAGGCTAGTTGGCACAGATACGCAGTATTTT.

The chain joins TRBV12-3 or TRBV12-4 to TRBJ2-1; D is ambiguous. The CDR3 consists of 11 residues. V was clipped by 4 bases and J by 10 bases, with 8 bases between them. CDR3 coding DNA: TGTGCCAGCAGTTCCAGACTCGAGCAGTTCTTC. Translated, it gives CASSSRLEQFF.

This clonotype was counted between two and nine times. The rearrangement joins TRBV6-4 to TRBJ2-2; D is undetermined. CDR1 and CDR2 (germline): MRHNA, SNTAGT. V dropped 4 bases and J dropped 2 bases, with 11 bases sitting between them. CDR3 length: 15 amino acids. CDR3 protein: CASSVTVINTGELFF. DNA for the CDR3: TGTGCCAGCAGTGTAACAGTAATAAACACCGGGGAGCTGTTTTTT.

CDR3 sequence reads: CASSKYRGAGHNEQFF. The CDR3 nucleotides read TGTGCCAGCAGCAAATACCGGGGGGCCGGTCACAATGAGCAGTTCTTC. The V and J genes are TRBV21-1 and TRBJ2-1; the tabulated D call, TRBD1, remains unverified against the DNA. TRBV21-1 is a pseudogene locus. The CDR3 is 16 residues long.

This sequence joins TRBV30 and TRBJ1-5, with 10 bases aligning to TRBD1. Trimming removed 4 bases from V and 6 bases from J; junction bases left unmatched: 9. This CDR3 has 15 residues. Germline V CDR1 and CDR2: GTSNPN, SVGIG (reference sequence). The CDR3 is CAWTLRDRGSQPQHF. The CDR3 nucleotides are TGTGCCTGGACTCTCCGGGACAGGGGAAGTCAGCCCCAGCATTTT.

V and J are TRBV7-3 and TRBJ1-1; D unresolved. This CDR3 region has 13 residues. CDR1 is SGHTA and CDR2 is FQGTGA in the germline V gene. Trimming removed 0 bases from V and 1 base from J, with 3 bases in between. The CDR3 DNA sequence: TGTGCCAGCAGCTTAACGGGGAACACTGAAGCTTTCTTT. Protein: CASSLTGNTEAFF.

V and J are TRBV15 and TRBJ1-5, with TRBD1 as a possible D gene (6 bases). This CDR3 contains 13 residues. CDR1 is LNHNV and CDR2 is YYDKDF in the germline V gene (reference sequence). V lost 7 bases, J lost 3 bases, and 10 bases lay in between. CDR3 nucleotide sequence: TGTGCCACCACCGGACAGCCCAATCAGCCCCAGCATTTT. Protein product: CATTGQPNQPQHF.

V usage is TRBV20-1 and J usage is TRBJ2-3; TRBD1 might be the D (6 bases). CDR1 is DFQATT and CDR2 is SNEGSKA in the germline V gene (reference sequence). CDR3 length: 13 residues. The V gene lost 5 bases and the J gene lost 4 bases, with 13 bases spanning the gap. In DNA, the CDR3 is TGCAGTGCTCACACAGGGAACCCAGATACGCAGTATTTT. Translating it yields CSAHTGNPDTQYF.

The chain couples TRBV24-1 to TRBJ2-3, with D perhaps assigned TRBD1 or TRBD2 (5 bases each). The CDR3 runs to 16 residues. Trimming took 0 bases from V and 3 from J, leaving 12 bases between them. Germline lookup yields CDR1 KGHDR and CDR2 SFDVKD. Here the CDR3 DNA reads TGTGCCACCAGTGATTTGAGTAGCGAGGGGACAGATACGCAGTATTTT. Its translation: CATSDLSSEGTDTQYF.